The source of this TCR beta chain is a study of blood T cell repertoires in COVID-19. Only in-frame clones appear in the TCRdb table, and some are missing; sequencing was by immunoSEQ multiplex PCR. Of more than 120,000 clones in the sample, roughly 86% are singletons; the top ten hold more than 0.8%. The V gene's germline CDR1 is SGHNT and CDR2 YENEEA. V lost 0 bases, J lost 9 bases, and 13 bases lay in between. The CDR3 runs to 14 residues. The source material was peripheral blood. This TCR derives from a woman between 45 and 65 years old with acute or convalescent COVID-19. The genes are TRBV11-3 and TRBJ2-3; TRBD2 might be the D (5 bases). This CDR3 is CASSLEAAFDTQYF. CDR3 nucleotide sequence: TGTGCCAGCAGCTTAGAAGCGGCGTTCGACACGCAGTATTTT.